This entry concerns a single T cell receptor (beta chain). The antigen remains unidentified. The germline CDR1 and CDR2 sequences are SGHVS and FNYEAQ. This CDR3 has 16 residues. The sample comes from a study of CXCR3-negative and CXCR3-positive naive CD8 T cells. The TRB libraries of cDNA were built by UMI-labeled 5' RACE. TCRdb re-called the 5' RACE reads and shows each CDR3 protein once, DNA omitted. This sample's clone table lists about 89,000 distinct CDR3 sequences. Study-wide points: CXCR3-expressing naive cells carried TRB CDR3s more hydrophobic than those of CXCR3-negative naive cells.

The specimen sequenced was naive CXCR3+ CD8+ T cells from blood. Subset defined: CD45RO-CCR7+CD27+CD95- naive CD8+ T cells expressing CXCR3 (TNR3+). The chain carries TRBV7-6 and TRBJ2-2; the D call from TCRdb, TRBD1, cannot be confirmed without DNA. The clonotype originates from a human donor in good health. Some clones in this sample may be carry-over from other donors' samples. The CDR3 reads CASSAWDRVGTGELFF. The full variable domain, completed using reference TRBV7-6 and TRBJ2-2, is GAGVSQSPRYKVTKRGQDVALRCDPISGHVSLYWYRQALGQGPEFLTYFNYEAQQDKSGLPNDRFSAERPEGSISTLTIQRTEQRDSAMYRCASSAWDRVGTGELFFGEGSRLTVL.